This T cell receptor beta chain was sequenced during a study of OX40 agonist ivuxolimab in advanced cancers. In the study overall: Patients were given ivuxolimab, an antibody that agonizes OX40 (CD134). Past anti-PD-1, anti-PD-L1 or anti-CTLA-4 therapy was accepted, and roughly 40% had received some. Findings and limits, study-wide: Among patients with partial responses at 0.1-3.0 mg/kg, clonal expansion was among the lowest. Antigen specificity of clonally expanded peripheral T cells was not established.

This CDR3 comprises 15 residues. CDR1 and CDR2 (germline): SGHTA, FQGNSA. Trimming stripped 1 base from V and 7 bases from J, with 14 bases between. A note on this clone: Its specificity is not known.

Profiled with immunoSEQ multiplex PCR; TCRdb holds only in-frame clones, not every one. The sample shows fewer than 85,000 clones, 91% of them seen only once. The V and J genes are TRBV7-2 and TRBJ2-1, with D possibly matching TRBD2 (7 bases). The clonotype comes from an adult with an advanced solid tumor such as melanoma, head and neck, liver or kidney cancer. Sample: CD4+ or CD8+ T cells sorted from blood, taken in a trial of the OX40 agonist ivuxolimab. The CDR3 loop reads CASSLGGGATNEQFF. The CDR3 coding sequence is TGTGCCAGCAGCTTAGGTGGGGGGGCCACAAATGAGCAGTTCTTC.